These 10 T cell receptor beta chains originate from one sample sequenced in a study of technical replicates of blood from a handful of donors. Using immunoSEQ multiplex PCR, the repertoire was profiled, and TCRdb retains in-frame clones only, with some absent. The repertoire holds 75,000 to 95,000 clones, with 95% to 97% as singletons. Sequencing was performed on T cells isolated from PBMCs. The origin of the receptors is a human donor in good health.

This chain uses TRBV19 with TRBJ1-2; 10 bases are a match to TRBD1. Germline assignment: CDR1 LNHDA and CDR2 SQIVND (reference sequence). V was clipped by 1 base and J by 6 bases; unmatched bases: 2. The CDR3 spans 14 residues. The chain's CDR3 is CASSIGQGAHGYTF. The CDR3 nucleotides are TGTGCCAGTAGTATAGGACAGGGGGCGCATGGCTACACCTTC. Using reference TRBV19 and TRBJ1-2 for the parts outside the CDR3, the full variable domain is DGGITQSPKYLFRKEGQNVTLSCEQNLNHDAMYWYRQDPGQGLRLIYYSQIVNDFQKGDIAEGYSVSREKKESFPLTVTSAQKNPTAFYLCASSIGQGAHGYTFGSGTRLTVV.

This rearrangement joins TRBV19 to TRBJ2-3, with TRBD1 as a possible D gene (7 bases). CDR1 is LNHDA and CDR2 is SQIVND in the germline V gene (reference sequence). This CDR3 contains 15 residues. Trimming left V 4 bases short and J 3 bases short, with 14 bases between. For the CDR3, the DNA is TGTGCCAGTAGTAAGATGGAGGGGGCAACAGATACGCAGTATTTT. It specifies CASSKMEGATDTQYF.

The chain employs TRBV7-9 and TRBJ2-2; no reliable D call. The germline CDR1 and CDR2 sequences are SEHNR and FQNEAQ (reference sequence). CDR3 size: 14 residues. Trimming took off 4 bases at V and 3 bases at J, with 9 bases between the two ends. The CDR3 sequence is CASSSGGDTGELFF. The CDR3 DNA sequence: TGTGCCAGCAGCTCAGGTGGCGACACCGGGGAGCTGTTTTTT.

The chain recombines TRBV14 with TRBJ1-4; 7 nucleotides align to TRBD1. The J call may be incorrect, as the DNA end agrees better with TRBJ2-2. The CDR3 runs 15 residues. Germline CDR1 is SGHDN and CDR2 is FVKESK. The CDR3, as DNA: TGTGCCAGCAGACGTACCGGGACAGAATCCAGGGAGCTGTTTTTT. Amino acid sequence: CASRRTGTESRELFF.

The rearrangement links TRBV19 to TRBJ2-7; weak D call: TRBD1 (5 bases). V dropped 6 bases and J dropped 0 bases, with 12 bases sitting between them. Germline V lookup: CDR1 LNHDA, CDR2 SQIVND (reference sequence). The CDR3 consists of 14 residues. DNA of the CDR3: TGTGCCAGTAGAACAGGATATGGCTCCTACGAGCAGTACTTC. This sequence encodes CASRTGYGSYEQYF. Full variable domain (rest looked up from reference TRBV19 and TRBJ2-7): DGGITQSPKYLFRKEGQNVTLSCEQNLNHDAMYWYRQDPGQGLRLIYYSQIVNDFQKGDIAEGYSVSREKKESFPLTVTSAQKNPTAFYLCASRTGYGSYEQYFGPGTRLTVT.

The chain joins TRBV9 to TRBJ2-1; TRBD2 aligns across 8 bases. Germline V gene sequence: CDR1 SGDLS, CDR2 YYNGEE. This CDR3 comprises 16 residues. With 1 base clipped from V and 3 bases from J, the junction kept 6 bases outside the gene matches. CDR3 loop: CASSVIFTSGYNEQFF. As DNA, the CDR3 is TGTGCCAGCAGCGTAATATTCACTAGCGGCTACAATGAGCAGTTCTTC.

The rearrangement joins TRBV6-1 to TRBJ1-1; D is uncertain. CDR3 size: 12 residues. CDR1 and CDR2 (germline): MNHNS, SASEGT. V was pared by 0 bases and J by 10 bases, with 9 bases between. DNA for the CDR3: TGTGCCAGCAGTGAAGCGAGGGCCCTAGCTTTCTTT. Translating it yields CASSEARALAFF.

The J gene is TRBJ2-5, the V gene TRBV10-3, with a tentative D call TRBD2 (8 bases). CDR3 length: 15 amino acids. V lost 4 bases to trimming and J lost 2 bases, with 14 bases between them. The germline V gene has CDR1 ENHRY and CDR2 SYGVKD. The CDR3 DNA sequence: TGTGCCATCAGTGGTAGCGGGACAGTACAAGAGACCCAGTACTTC. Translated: CAISGSGTVQETQYF.

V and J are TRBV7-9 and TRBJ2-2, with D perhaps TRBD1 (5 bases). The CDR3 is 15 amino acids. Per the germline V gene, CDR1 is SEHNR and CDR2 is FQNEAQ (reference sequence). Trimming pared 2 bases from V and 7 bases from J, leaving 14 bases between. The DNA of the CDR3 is TGTGCCAGCAGCTTAAACCAGGGTAAAAACGGGGAGCTGTTTTTT. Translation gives CASSLNQGKNGELFF.

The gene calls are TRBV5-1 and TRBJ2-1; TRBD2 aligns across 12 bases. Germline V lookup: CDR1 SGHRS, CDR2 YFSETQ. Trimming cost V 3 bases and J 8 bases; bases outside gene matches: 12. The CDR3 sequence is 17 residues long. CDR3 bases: TGCGCCAGCAGCTCCTCGACTAGCGGGAGTCAGGTACATGAGCAGTTCTTC. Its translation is CASSSSTSGSQVHEQFF.